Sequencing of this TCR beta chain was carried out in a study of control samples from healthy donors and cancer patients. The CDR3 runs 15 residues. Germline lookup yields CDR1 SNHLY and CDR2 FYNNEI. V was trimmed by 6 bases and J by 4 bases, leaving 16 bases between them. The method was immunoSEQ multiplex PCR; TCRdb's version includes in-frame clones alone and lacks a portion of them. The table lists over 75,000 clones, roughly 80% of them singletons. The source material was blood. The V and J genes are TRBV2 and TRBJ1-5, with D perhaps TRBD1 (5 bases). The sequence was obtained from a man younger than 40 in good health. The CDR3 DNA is TGTGCCAGCAGCAAATCGGGGCAGCGAAATCAGCCCCAGCATTTT. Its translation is CASSKSGQRNQPQHF.